Listed here is a single TCR beta chain. This specimen comes from a study of blood T cell repertoires in COVID-19. Original processing methods: Nucleated cell counts were estimated from reference gene primer amplification. Data came from immunoSEQ multiplex PCR; TCRdb stores just in-frame clones and leaves some out. V, J and clone size were drawn from that table, and D and trimming were deduced from the DNA. The table has about 140,000 clones, approximately 86% seen once; the top ten hold around 5%. The specimen was peripheral blood. This TCR derives from a human donor in a cohort sampled during active COVID-19.

In DNA, the CDR3 is TGTGCCAGCAGCGTAGAGGGGGAGTACACTGAAGCTTTCTTT. Protein product: CASSVEGEYTEAFF. The rearrangement joins TRBV9 to TRBJ1-1; tentative D call: TRBD1 (6 bases). Germline loops: CDR1 SGDLS, CDR2 YYNGEE. With 0 bases removed from V and 3 bases from J, the gap between germline ends came to 9 bases. The CDR3 extends over 14 amino acids.